These 24 T cell receptor beta chains came from one sample sequenced in a study of T cell changes during pregnancy in multiple sclerosis. Sequencing was performed with immunoSEQ multiplex PCR; in TCRdb, only in-frame clones are kept and a portion is missing. The sample has approximately 130,000 clones, approximately 93% seen once. Sample: peripheral blood, taken before pregnancy. The receptors come from a female donor with multiple sclerosis, enrolled in a pregnancy study.

This clone came up once. The chain carries TRBV21-1 and TRBJ2-7; the table's TRBD1 call for D was not verified on the DNA. TRBV21-1 is deemed a pseudogene. The CDR3 has 14 amino acids. The DNA for the CDR3 is TGTGCCAGCAGCAAAACAGGGGGGGCCTACGAGCAGTACTTC. It codes for CASSKTGGAYEQYF.

J is TRBJ2-1 and V is TRBV7-3; D is unresolved. Trimming cost V 2 bases and J 8 bases, with 10 bases left between them. There are 13 residues in the CDR3. The germline V gene encodes CDR1 SGHTA and CDR2 FQGTGA. CDR3 sequence reads: CASSLWSRDEQFF. The CDR3 DNA sequence: TGTGCCAGCAGCTTATGGTCGAGAGATGAGCAGTTCTTC.

The rearrangement joins TRBV10-1 to TRBJ1-1; 7 bases are shared with TRBD1. The CDR3 covers 15 residues. CDR1 is WNHNN and CDR2 is SYGVQD in the germline V gene (reference sequence). After removal of 0 bases from V and 5 bases from J, the junction contained 6 bases not matched to a gene. The DNA for the CDR3 is TGCGCCAGCAGTGAGTCGGGCAGGGGGAAGACTGAAGCTTTCTTT. It specifies CASSESGRGKTEAFF.

This clone was observed a handful of times. This sequence joins TRBV11-1 and TRBJ1-2; no definite D call. This CDR3 has 12 residues. The V gene's germline CDR1 is SGHAT and CDR2 FQDESV (reference sequence). Trimming stripped 5 bases from V and 9 bases from J, with 13 bases between. The CDR3 bases are TGTGCCAGCAGCCCACCTGCTAGGAGCTACACCTTC. It translates to CASSPPARSYTF. The full variable domain, completed using reference TRBV11-1 and TRBJ1-2, is EAEVAQSPRYKITEKSQAVAFWCDPISGHATLYWYRQILGQGPELLVQFQDESVVDDSQLPKDRFSAERLKGVDSTLKIQPAELGDSAMYLCASSPPARSYTFGSGTRLTVV.

In its sample, this clone was seen once. J is TRBJ2-7 and V is TRBV28; 8 bases match TRBD2. V trimming: 6 bases; J trimming: 2 bases; junction bases outside the gene matches: 12. Germline-derived CDR1 and CDR2 are MDHEN and SYDVKM. CDR3 size: 16 residues. The CDR3 reads CASSPGGAGVPYEQYF. CDR3 nucleotide sequence: TGTGCCAGCAGCCCAGGAGGAGCGGGGGTTCCCTACGAGCAGTACTTC.

This clone was observed once. The rearrangement uses TRBV18 and TRBJ2-5, with D possibly being TRBD1 (5 bases). The CDR3 has 13 amino acids. The germline V gene encodes CDR1 KGHSH and CDR2 LQKENI. With 2 bases removed from V and 4 bases from J, the gap between germline ends came to 8 bases. CDR3 sequence reads: CASSPGRAETQYF. The DNA for the CDR3 is TGTGCCAGCTCACCAGGCAGGGCAGAGACCCAGTACTTC.

Only one count was recorded for this clone. V is TRBV5-4 and J is TRBJ2-7, with a possible D match to TRBD2 (5 bases). Trimming took 1 base from V and 0 from J, leaving 11 bases between them. Germline V gives CDR1 SGHNT, CDR2 YYREEE (reference sequence). This CDR3 has 15 amino acids. In DNA form, the CDR3 reads TGTGCCAGCAGCTTGTCAAGCGGTAGCTCCTACGAGCAGTACTTC. Its translation is CASSLSSGSSYEQYF. Filled out from reference TRBV5-4 and TRBJ2-7, the complete variable domain reads ETGVTQSPTHLIKTRGQQVTLRCSSQSGHNTVSWYQQALGQGPQFIFQYYREEENGRGNFPPRFSGLQFPNYSSELNVNALELDDSALYLCASSLSSGSSYEQYFGPGTRLTVT.

The chain recombines TRBV27 with TRBJ1-1; D ambiguous. This CDR3 is 13 amino acids long. V was clipped by 2 bases and J by 3 bases, with 7 bases between them. CDR1 is MNHEY, CDR2 SMNVEV, per germline (reference sequence). DNA for the CDR3: TGTGCCAGCAGTTTAGGGAGATACACTGAAGCTTTCTTT. Translation gives CASSLGRYTEAFF.

Only a few counts were recorded for this clone. The rearrangement links TRBV19 to TRBJ1-5; no reliable D call. The V and J ends lost 9 bases and 3 bases respectively, with 18 bases between them. This CDR3 spans 15 amino acids. Germline-derived CDR1 and CDR2 are LNHDA and SQIVND (reference sequence). The CDR3 here is CASTLGGGPNQPQHF. In nucleotides, the CDR3 is TGTGCCAGCACCTTGGGAGGAGGTCCCAATCAGCCCCAGCATTTT. Using reference TRBV19 and TRBJ1-5 for the parts outside the CDR3, the full variable domain is DGGITQSPKYLFRKEGQNVTLSCEQNLNHDAMYWYRQDPGQGLRLIYYSQIVNDFQKGDIAEGYSVSREKKESFPLTVTSAQKNPTAFYLCASTLGGGPNQPQHFGDGTRLSIL.

This chain uses TRBV7-6 with TRBJ2-5, with 11 bases identical to TRBD2. Germline CDR1 reads SGHVS; CDR2 reads FNYEAQ. V was clipped by 5 bases and J by 2 bases; unmatched bases: 7. This CDR3 region has 16 residues. CDR3 residues: CASSLSRLAGQETQYF. The CDR3 nucleotides are TGTGCCAGCAGCCTCTCCCGACTAGCGGGACAAGAGACCCAGTACTTC. Supplemented by reference TRBV7-6 and TRBJ2-5, the full variable domain reads GAGVSQSPRYKVTKRGQDVALRCDPISGHVSLYWYRQALGQGPEFLTYFNYEAQQDKSGLPNDRFSAERPEGSISTLTIQRTEQRDSAMYRCASSLSRLAGQETQYFGPGTRLLVL.

The V and J genes are TRBV7-2 and TRBJ2-5; 10 nucleotides agree with TRBD2. This CDR3 spans 16 amino acids. CDR1 and CDR2 (germline): SGHTA, FQGNSA. The V gene end was trimmed by 4 bases and the J gene end by 7 bases; junction bases not matched to a gene: 12. CDR3: CASSSPSSGGSGTQYF. CDR3 nucleotides: TGTGCCAGCAGCTCTCCTTCTAGCGGGGGATCCGGGACCCAGTACTTC.

This chain joins TRBV5-4 and TRBJ2-1, with a tentative D call TRBD1 (6 bases). Germline CDR1 SGHNT, CDR2 YYREEE (reference sequence). V lost 4 bases, J lost 3 bases, and 14 bases lay in between. The CDR3 has 15 amino acids. The CDR3 nucleotides are TGTGCCAGCAGCGCAGGACAGCCCAACTACAATGAGCAGTTCTTC. Translated: CASSAGQPNYNEQFF.

The rearrangement links TRBV9 to TRBJ2-3, with a tentative D call TRBD2 (5 bases). This CDR3 comprises 15 residues. CDR1 SGDLS and CDR2 YYNGEE come from the germline V gene. V was cut by 10 bases and J by 2 bases, with 20 bases left in between. CDR3 region: CAGPSSSLLTDTQYF. The CDR3 bases are TGTGCCGGGCCTTCCTCTAGCTTGCTCACAGATACGCAGTATTTT.

V gene TRBV6-1 combines with J gene TRBJ1-1; D is perhaps TRBD1 (6 bases). CDR1 is MNHNS and CDR2 is SASEGT in the germline V gene. V was cut by 3 bases and J by 8 bases, with 13 bases left in between. CDR3 length equals 13 residues. CDR3 DNA: TGTGCCAGCAGTGAGATACAGGGATTAGAAGCTTTCTTT. It codes for CASSEIQGLEAFF.

J is TRBJ2-5 and V is TRBV6-5; a weak D match, TRBD1 (6 bases). CDR1 MNHEY and CDR2 SVGAGI come from the germline V gene. The CDR3 runs to 14 residues. With 6 bases removed from V and 4 bases from J, the gap between germline ends came to 15 bases. CDR3 region: CASSFGRGGETQYF. The CDR3 nucleotides read TGTGCCAGCAGCTTCGGACGAGGGGGAGAGACCCAGTACTTC.

The chain is built from TRBV7-2 and TRBJ2-1; no definite D call. V dropped 3 bases and J dropped 4 bases, with 10 bases sitting between them. This CDR3 has 14 amino acids. Germline CDR1 is SGHTA and CDR2 is FQGNSA. The DNA for the CDR3 is TGTGCCAGCAGCTTTCAGTACCTTTACAATGAGCAGTTCTTC. It is translated as CASSFQYLYNEQFF.

The chain uses TRBV28 and TRBJ1-4; D might be TRBD1 (5 bases). V was clipped by 3 bases and J by 6 bases, with 17 bases between them. This CDR3 has 16 residues. Germline values: CDR1 MDHEN, CDR2 SYDVKM. This chain's CDR3 is CASSLSLGGRDEKLFF. The CDR3 DNA reads TGTGCCAGCAGTTTGTCCTTGGGGGGGAGGGATGAAAAACTGTTTTTT.

The genes are TRBV7-2 and TRBJ2-1; 7 bases are shared with TRBD1. The V gene's germline CDR1 is SGHTA and CDR2 FQGNSA. The CDR3 consists of 15 residues. V lost 2 bases to trimming and J lost 6 bases; unmatched junction nucleotides: 7. For the CDR3, the DNA is TGTGCCAGCAGCTTATGGGACAGTTTGGTCAATGAGCAGTTCTTC. It yields the protein CASSLWDSLVNEQFF.

The chain employs TRBV21-1 and TRBJ1-1; the tabulated D call, TRBD1, remains unverified against the DNA. TRBV21-1 is classified as a pseudogene. There are 18 residues in the CDR3. CDR3 residues: CASSKGGGTGGMNTEAFF. In DNA form, the CDR3 reads TGTGCCAGCAGCAAAGGGGGGGGGACAGGGGGCATGAACACTGAAGCTTTCTTT.

V gene TRBV6-6 combines with J gene TRBJ1-2; D is possibly TRBD1 (5 bases). Trimming took off 6 bases at V and 5 bases at J, with 7 bases between the two ends. Germline V gene lookup returns CDR1 MNHNY and CDR2 SVGAGI (reference sequence). This CDR3 has 11 residues. CDR3 loop: CASSPGYGYTF. For the CDR3, the DNA is TGTGCCAGCAGCCCAGGGTATGGCTACACCTTC.

The genes are TRBV15 and TRBJ2-3; 7 bases align to TRBD2. CDR1 is LNHNV and CDR2 is YYDKDF in the germline V gene (reference sequence). The CDR3 extends over 13 amino acids. The ends lost 8 bases at V and 2 bases at J; junction bases unmatched: 4. CDR3 nucleotide sequence: TGTGCCACCTCGAGCGGGGCCACAGATACGCAGTATTTT. Protein product: CATSSGATDTQYF.

V is TRBV7-2 and J is TRBJ1-2; D might be TRBD1 (5 bases). The CDR3 runs to 18 residues. CDR1 is SGHTA and CDR2 is FQGNSA in the germline V gene. The V and J ends lost 1 base and 4 bases respectively, with 22 bases between them. CDR3 nucleotides: TGTGCCAGCAGCTTAGTTAATCTTGGGGGGAGGGGCGGCTATGGCTACACCTTC. It codes for CASSLVNLGGRGGYGYTF.

The chain employs TRBV5-1 and TRBJ2-5, with D uncertain. Germline V gene sequence: CDR1 SGHRS, CDR2 YFSETQ. Trimming pared 1 base from V and 2 bases from J, leaving 15 bases between. CDR3 length equals 16 residues. CDR3 in amino acids: CASSLLWPGQQETQYF. The CDR3 bases are TGCGCCAGCAGCTTGTTGTGGCCAGGCCAACAAGAGACCCAGTACTTC.

The chain uses TRBV7-9 and TRBJ2-1; 9 nucleotides align to TRBD1. The trim removed 5 bases at V and 9 bases at J, leaving 14 bases unmatched. Germline V gene lookup returns CDR1 SEHNR and CDR2 FQNEAQ (reference sequence). The CDR3 spans 16 residues. CDR3 DNA sequence: TGTGCCAGCAGCCGAACCGGGACAGGGATCCAGGTTGAGCAGTTCTTC. It is translated as CASSRTGTGIQVEQFF.